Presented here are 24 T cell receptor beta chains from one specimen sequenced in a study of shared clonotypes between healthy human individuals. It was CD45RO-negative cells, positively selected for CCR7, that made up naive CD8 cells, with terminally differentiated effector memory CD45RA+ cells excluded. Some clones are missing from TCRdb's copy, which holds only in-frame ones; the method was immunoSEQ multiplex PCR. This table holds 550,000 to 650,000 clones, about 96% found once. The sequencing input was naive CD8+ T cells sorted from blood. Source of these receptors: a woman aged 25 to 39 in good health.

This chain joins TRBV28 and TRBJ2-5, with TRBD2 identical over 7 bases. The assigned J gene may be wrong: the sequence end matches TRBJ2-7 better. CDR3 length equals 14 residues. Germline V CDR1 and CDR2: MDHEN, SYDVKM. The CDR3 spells CASTGSGGSYEQYF. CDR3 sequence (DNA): TGTGCCAGCACCGGGTCGGGCGGGAGTTACGAGCAGTACTTC.

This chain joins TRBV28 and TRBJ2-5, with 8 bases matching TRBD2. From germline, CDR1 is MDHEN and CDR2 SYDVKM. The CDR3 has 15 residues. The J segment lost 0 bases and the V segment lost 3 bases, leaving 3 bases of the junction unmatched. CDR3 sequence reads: CASSFLTSDQETQYF. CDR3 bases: TGTGCCAGCAGTTTCCTGACTAGCGACCAAGAGACCCAGTACTTC.

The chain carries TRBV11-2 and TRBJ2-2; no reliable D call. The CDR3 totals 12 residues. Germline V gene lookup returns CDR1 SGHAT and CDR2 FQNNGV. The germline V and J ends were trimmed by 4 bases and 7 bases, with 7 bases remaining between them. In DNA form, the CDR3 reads TGTGCCAGCAGCTGGGCGGACGGGGAGCTGTTTTTT. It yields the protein CASSWADGELFF.

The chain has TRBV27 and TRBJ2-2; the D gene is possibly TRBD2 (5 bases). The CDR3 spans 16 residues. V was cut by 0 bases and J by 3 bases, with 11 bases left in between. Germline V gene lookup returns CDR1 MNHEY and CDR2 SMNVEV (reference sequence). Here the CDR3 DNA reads TGTGCCAGCAGTTTATCCGACTTGGAGGACACCGGGGAGCTGTTTTTT. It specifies CASSLSDLEDTGELFF.

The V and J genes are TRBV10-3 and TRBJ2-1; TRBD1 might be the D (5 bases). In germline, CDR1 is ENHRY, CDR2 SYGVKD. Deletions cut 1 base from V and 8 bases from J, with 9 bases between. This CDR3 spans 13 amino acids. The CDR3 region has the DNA TGTGCCATCAGTGAGTTCGAAGGGGATGAGCAGTTCTTC. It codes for CAISEFEGDEQFF.

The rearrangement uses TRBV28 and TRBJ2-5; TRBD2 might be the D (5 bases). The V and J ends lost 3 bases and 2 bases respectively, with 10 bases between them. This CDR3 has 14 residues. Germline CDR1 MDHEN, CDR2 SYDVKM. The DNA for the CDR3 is TGTGCCAGCAGTTTCCTCGCGGGTCAAGAGACCCAGTACTTC. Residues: CASSFLAGQETQYF.

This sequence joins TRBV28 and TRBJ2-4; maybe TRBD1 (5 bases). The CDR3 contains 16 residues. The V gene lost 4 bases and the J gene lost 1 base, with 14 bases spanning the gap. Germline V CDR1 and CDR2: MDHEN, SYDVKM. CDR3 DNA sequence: TGTGCCAGCAGTTATCCGACAGAGGTGGCCAAAAACATTCAGTACTTC. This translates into CASSYPTEVAKNIQYF.

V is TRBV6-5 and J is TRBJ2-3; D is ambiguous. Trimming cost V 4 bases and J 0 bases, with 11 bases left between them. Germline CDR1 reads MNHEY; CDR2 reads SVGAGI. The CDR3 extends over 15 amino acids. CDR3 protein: CASSSDPPSTDTQYF. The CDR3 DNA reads TGTGCCAGCAGTTCGGATCCTCCTAGCACAGATACGCAGTATTTT.

The CDR3 DNA follows: TGTGCCAGCAGTTTAAATACTGGGAACACTGAAGCTTTCTTT. It specifies CASSLNTGNTEAFF. The chain has TRBV27 and TRBJ1-1; D remains ambiguous. This CDR3 contains 14 residues. The germline V gene encodes CDR1 MNHEY and CDR2 SMNVEV (reference sequence). Trimming took off 2 bases at V and 1 base at J, with 8 bases between the two ends.

The CDR3 DNA follows: TGTGCCAGCAGCTCGAGGGGTTGGGAGCAGTACTTC. It codes for CASSSRGWEQYF. V and J are TRBV7-8 and TRBJ2-7; D assignment may be TRBD1 or TRBD2 (5 bases each). There are 12 residues in the CDR3. Germline CDR1 and CDR2: SGHVS and FQNEAQ. Trimming removed 4 bases at V and 7 bases at J, with 11 bases between.

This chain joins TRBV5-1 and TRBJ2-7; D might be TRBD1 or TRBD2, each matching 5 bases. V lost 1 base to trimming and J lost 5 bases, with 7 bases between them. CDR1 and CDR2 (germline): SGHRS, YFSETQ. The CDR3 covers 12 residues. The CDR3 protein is CASSLRGHEQYF. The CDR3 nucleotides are TGCGCCAGCAGCTTGCGGGGCCACGAGCAGTACTTC.

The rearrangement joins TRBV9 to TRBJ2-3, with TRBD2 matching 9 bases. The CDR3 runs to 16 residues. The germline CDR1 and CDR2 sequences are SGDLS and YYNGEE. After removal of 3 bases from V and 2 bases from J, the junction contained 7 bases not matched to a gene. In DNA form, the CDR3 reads TGTGCCAGCAGCGGGGGGGGACTAGCTCCCACAGATACGCAGTATTTT. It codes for CASSGGGLAPTDTQYF.

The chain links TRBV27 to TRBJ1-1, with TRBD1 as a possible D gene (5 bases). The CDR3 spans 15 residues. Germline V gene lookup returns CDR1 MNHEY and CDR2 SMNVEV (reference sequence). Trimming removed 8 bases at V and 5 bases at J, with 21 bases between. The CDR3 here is CASASGAGLDTEAFF. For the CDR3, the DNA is TGTGCCAGCGCAAGTGGGGCAGGGCTCGATACTGAAGCTTTCTTT.

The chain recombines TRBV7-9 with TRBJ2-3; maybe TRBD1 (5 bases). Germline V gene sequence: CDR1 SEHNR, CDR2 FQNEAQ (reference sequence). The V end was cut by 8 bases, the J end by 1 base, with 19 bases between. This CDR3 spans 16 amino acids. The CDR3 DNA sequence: TGTGCCAGCCGCTCTATGATCACCAGGGGCACAGATACGCAGTATTTT. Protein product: CASRSMITRGTDTQYF. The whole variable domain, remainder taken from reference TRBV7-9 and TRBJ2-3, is DTGVSQNPRHKITKRGQNVTFRCDPISEHNRLYWYRQTLGQGPEFLTYFQNEAQLEKSRLLSDRFSAERPKGSFSTLEIQRTEQGDSAMYLCASRSMITRGTDTQYFGPGTRLTVL.

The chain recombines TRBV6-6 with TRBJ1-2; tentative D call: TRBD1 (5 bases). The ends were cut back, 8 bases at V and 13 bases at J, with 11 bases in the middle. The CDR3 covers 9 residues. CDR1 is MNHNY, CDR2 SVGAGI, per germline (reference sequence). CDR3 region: CASGTIPTF. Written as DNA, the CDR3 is TGTGCCAGCGGGACTATACCCACCTTC.

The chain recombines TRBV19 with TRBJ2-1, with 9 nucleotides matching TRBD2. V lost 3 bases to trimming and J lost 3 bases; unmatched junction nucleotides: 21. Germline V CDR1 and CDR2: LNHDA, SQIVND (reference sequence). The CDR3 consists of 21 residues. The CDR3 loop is CASSMRVPAVAGAASYNEQFF. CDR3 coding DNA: TGTGCCAGTAGTATGCGCGTGCCTGCGGTAGCGGGAGCGGCTAGCTACAATGAGCAGTTCTTC.

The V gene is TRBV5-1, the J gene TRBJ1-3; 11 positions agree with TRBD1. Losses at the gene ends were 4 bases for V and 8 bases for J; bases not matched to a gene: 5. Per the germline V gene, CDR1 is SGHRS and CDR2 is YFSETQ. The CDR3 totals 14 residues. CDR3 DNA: TGCGCCAGCAGCAACGGACAGGGGGCAGACACCATATATTTT. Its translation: CASSNGQGADTIYF.

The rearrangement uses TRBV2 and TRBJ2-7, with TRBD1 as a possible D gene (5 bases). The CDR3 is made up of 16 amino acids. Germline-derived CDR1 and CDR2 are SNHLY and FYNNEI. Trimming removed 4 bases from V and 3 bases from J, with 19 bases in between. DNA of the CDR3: TGTGCCAGCAGTGGTGCTATGACAGAACTGATCTACGAGCAGTACTTC. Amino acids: CASSGAMTELIYEQYF.

The CDR3 sequence: CASSGLGAEQYF. In DNA, the CDR3 is TGCGCCAGCAGCGGGTTGGGGGCCGAGCAGTACTTC. The chain uses TRBV5-1 and TRBJ2-7; D may be TRBD1 (6 bases). Trimming cost V 4 bases and J 6 bases, with 11 bases left between them. There are 12 residues in the CDR3. CDR1 SGHRS and CDR2 YFSETQ come from the germline V gene.

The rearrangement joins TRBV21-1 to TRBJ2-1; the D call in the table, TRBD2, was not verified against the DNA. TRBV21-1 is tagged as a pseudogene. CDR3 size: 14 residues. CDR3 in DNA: TGTGCCAGCAGCAACGGGATCAAAGCGGGGGAGCAGTTCTTC. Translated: CASSNGIKAGEQFF.

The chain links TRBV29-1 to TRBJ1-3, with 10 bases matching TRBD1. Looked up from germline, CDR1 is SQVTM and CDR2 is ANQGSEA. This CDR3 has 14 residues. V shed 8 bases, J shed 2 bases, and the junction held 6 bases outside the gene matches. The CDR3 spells CSMTGGVTGNTIYF. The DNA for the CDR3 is TGCAGCATGACAGGGGGCGTCACTGGAAACACCATATATTTT.

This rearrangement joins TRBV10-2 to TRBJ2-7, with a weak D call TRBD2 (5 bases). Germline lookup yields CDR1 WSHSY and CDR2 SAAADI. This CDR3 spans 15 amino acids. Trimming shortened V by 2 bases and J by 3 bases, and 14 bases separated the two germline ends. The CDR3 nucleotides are TGCGCCAGCAGTGAGCTAGAGGGCCTTAGCTACGAGCAGTACTTC. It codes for CASSELEGLSYEQYF.

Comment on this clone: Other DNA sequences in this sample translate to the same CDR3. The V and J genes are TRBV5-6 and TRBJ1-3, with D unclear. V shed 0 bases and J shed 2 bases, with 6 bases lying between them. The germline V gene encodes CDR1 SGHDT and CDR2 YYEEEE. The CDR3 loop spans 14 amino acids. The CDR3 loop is CASSLGGAGNTIYF. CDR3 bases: TGTGCCAGCAGCTTGGGGGGAGCTGGAAACACCATATATTTT. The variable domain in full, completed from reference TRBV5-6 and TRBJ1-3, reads DAGVTQSPTHLIKTRGQQVTLRCSPKSGHDTVSWYQQALGQGPQFIFQYYEEEERQRGNFPDRFSGHQFPNYSSELNVNALLLGDSALYLCASSLGGAGNTIYFGEGSWLTVV.

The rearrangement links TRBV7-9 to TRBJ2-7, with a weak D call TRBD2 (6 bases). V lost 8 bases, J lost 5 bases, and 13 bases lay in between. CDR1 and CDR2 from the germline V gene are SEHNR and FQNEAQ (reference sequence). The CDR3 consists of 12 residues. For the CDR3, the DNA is TGTGCCAGCGGGGGGTGGGGCCACGAGCAGTACTTC. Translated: CASGGWGHEQYF.